This T cell receptor beta chain originates from a study of cytomegalovirus exposure and HLA in healthy donors. Study details: Earlier results showed roughly 120 million unique TCR beta sequences derived from 150 million to 200 million T cells. Overall study findings and caveats: Specificity for CMV antigens was confirmed in vitro for three of the CMV-associated chains.

A remark on this clone: Its target is unknown.

PCR involved 60 Vbeta and 13 Jbeta primers. Profiling relied on immunoSEQ multiplex PCR, and the TCRdb table lists in-frame clones only, not all of them. The data contain approximately 120,000 clones, 17% of them singletons. The germline V gene has CDR1 SGHVS and CDR2 FQNEAQ. CDR3 length: 15 amino acids. V was clipped by 4 bases and J by 1 base, with 13 bases between them. The clonotype comes from a female donor in good health and CMV-seropositive. This sequence joins TRBV7-8 and TRBJ2-5; maybe TRBD1 (6 bases). Input material: PBMCs. This CDR3 reads CASSSSDRIQETQYF. CDR3 bases: TGTGCCAGCAGCTCGTCTGACAGGATCCAAGAGACCCAGTACTTC.